This T cell receptor beta chain came from a study of monozygotic twins with inflammatory bowel disease. Study findings and constraints: Especially with disease activity, IBD patients shared fewer clonotypes with others than healthy twins did.

About this clonotype itself: Antigen unknown.

Germline CDR1 is DFQATT and CDR2 is SNEGSKA (reference sequence). The CDR3 contains 12 residues. Input per TCR library consisted of about 3.5 ug of total RNA. Template switching introduced UMIs that contain a 6-nucleotide sample barcode. TCRalpha and TCRbeta cDNA went through nested PCRs of approximately 17 and 9 cycles, two in total. From its re-call of the 5' RACE reads, TCRdb lists each CDR3 protein once, without DNA. Recorded for this sample: about 450,000 distinct CDR3 sequences. The chain has TRBV20-1 and TRBJ1-5. Sequenced sample: blood. The sequence was obtained from a human donor with ulcerative colitis or Crohn's disease, or a healthy co-twin of an affected twin (not recorded which). The CDR3 sequence is CSATSGGQPQHF.